The present T cell receptor (beta chain) was sequenced within a study of blood T cell repertoires in COVID-19. Background on the study: Samples taken during acute and convalescent COVID-19 were collected in the United States, Italy and Spain. Sample material is recorded as cDNA or gDNA derived from T cells, B-cell-depleted T cells, or PBMCs.

CDR3 size: 16 residues. CDR1 MNHNY and CDR2 SVGAGI come from the germline V gene (reference sequence). Authors' data handling: Estimation of nucleated cell counts relied on the amplification of reference gene primers. TCRdb's table, derived via immunoSEQ multiplex PCR, lists solely in-frame clones and lacks some. The V and J calls and the clone size are those of that table, but D and trimming were determined from the DNA. This sample has about 250,000 clones, with about 79% found just once. This clone was seen just once. An end of the junction does not agree with germline; a read error may underlie this.

The rearrangement links TRBV6-6 to TRBJ1-1; TRBD1 matches at 8 bases. Specimen: peripheral blood. The sequence came from a man aged 80 or over with acute or convalescent COVID-19. CDR3 region: CASSSPGTGLNAEAFF. CDR3 sequence (DNA): TGTGCCAGCAGTTCCCCCGGGACAGGATTGAACGCTGAAGCTTTCTTT.